This T cell receptor (beta chain) was captured by sequencing in a study of CD8 T cells in ankylosing spondylitis. Study results and caveats: From matched ankylosing spondylitis synovial fluid, disease-linked clones were reportedly recovered at significantly enriched levels. In reactive arthritis synovial fluid and blood, some motif variants had been reported before. Made up of under ten highly homologous variants, a TCR beta motif appeared characteristic of ankylosing spondylitis blood. With a CD8+ phenotype, disease-linked clones were relatively rare in peripheral blood.

The CDR3 is 21 amino acids. The V segment lost 0 bases and the J segment 2 bases; nucleotides outside the gene matches: 22. The germline V gene encodes CDR1 SGHDN and CDR2 FVKESK. This clonotype has a single count. Its antigen is not identified. Quantitative 5'-RACE with molecular barcodes generated TCR beta libraries. Using its own MiXCR run on the 5' RACE reads, TCRdb lists one record per CDR3 protein. This repertoire shows roughly 370,000 distinct CDR3 sequences, 20% to 25% found once; its top ten account for roughly a sixth. Sequencing used blood, either unsorted or a sorted T cell fraction (not recorded which). The clonotype originates from a male donor with ankylosing spondylitis. The V and J genes are TRBV14 and TRBJ2-7; TRBD2 matches at 7 bases. The CDR3 loop is CASSQDHFNPVMGEGTYEQYF. Here the CDR3 DNA reads TGTGCCAGCAGCCAAGATCACTTCAATCCGGTAATGGGGGAGGGAACCTACGAGCAGTACTTC.